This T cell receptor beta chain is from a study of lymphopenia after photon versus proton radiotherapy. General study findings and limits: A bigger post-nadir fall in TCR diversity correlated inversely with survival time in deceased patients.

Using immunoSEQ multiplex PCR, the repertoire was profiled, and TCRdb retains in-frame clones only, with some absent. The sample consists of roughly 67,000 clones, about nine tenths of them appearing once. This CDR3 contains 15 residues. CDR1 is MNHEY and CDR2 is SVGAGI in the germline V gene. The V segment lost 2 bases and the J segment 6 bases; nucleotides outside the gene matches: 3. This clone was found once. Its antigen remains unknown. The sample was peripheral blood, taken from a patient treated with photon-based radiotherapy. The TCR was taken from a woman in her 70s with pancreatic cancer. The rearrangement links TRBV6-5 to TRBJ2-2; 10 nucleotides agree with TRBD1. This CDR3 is CASSYRDRGSGELFF. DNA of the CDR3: TGTGCCAGCAGTTACAGGGACAGGGGTTCCGGGGAGCTGTTTTTT.